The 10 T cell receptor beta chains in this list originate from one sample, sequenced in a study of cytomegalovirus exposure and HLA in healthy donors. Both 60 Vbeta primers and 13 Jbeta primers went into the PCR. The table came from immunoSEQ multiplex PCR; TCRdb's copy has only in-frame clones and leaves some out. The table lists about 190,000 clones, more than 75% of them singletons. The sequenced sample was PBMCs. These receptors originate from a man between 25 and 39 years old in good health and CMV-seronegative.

The CDR3 loop reads CASSLGLAANNEQFF. The CDR3 region has the DNA TGTGCCAGCAGCTTGGGACTAGCGGCTAACAATGAGCAGTTCTTC. This chain links TRBV5-4 with TRBJ2-1; TRBD2 agrees at 9 bases. This CDR3 is built from 15 residues. From germline, CDR1 is SGHNT and CDR2 YYREEE (reference sequence). After removal of 0 bases from V and 5 bases from J, the junction contained 3 bases not matched to a gene.

CDR3 loop: CASKDRLGEQYF. CDR3 DNA: TGTGCCAGTAAGGACAGGCTCGGCGAGCAGTACTTC. The chain has TRBV19 and TRBJ2-7; 7 bases align to TRBD1. V was pared by 7 bases and J by 6 bases, with 6 bases of the junction left unmatched. The CDR3 contains 12 residues. Germline-derived CDR1 and CDR2 are LNHDA and SQIVND (reference sequence).

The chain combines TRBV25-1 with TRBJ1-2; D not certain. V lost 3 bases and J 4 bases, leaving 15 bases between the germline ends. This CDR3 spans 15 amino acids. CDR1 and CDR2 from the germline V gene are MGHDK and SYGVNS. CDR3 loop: CASSDTRRPPYGYTF. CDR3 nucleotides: TGTGCCAGCAGTGACACGCGGCGTCCCCCCTATGGCTACACCTTC.

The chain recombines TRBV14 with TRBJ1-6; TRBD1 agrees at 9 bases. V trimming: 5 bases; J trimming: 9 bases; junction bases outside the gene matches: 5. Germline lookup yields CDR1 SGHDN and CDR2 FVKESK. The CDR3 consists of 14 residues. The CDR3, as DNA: TGTGCCAGCAGCTTCGGGACAGGGAGTTCACCCCTCCACTTT. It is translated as CASSFGTGSSPLHF.

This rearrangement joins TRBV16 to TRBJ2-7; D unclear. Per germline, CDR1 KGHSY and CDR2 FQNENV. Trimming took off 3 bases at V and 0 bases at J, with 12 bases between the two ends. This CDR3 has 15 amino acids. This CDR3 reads CASSHSTRGSYEQYF. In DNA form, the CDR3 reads TGTGCCAGCAGCCATTCCACAAGAGGCTCCTACGAGCAGTACTTC.

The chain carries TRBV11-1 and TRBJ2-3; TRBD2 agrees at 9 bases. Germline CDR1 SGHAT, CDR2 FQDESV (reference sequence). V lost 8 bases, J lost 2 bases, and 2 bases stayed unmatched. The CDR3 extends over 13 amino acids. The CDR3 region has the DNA TGTGCCAGCGCTAGCGGGGTCACAGATACGCAGTATTTT. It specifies CASASGVTDTQYF. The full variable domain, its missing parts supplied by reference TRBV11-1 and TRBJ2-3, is EAEVAQSPRYKITEKSQAVAFWCDPISGHATLYWYRQILGQGPELLVQFQDESVVDDSQLPKDRFSAERLKGVDSTLKIQPAELGDSAMYLCASASGVTDTQYFGPGTRLTVL.

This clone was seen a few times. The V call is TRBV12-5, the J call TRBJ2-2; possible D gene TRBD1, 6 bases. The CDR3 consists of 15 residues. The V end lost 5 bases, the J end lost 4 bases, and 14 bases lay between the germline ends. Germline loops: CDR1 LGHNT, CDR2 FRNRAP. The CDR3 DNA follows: TGTGCTAGTGGTACAGGGACGGTTTTCACCGGGGAGCTGTTTTTT. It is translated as CASGTGTVFTGELFF.

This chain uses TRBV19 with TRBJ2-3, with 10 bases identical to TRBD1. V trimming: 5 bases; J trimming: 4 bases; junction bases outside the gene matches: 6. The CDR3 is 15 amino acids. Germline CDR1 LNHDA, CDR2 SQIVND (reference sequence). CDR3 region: CASSLRQGAADTQYF. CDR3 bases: TGTGCCAGTAGTTTACGACAGGGGGCGGCAGATACGCAGTATTTT.

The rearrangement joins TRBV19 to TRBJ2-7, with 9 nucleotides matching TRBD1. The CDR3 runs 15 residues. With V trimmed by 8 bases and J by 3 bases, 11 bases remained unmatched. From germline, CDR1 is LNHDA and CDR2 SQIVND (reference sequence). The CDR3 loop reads CASQLGGQGYYEQYF. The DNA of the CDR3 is TGTGCCAGTCAACTTGGGGGACAGGGCTACTACGAGCAGTACTTC.

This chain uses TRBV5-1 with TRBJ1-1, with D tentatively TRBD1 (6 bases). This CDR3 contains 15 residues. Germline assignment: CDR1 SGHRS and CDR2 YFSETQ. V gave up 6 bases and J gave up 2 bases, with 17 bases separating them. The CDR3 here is CASTPRVDRNTEAFF. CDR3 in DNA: TGCGCCAGCACCCCAAGAGTGGACAGAAACACTGAAGCTTTCTTT.